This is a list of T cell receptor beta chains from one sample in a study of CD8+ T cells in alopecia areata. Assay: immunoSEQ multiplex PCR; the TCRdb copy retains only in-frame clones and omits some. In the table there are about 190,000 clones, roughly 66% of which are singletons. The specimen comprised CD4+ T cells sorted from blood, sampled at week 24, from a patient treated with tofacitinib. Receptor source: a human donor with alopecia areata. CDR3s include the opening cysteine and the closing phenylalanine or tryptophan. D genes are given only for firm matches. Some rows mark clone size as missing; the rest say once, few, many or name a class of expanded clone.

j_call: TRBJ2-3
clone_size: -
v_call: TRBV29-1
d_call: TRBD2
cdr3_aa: CSVVVSGGKDTQYF
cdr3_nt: TGCAGCGTTGTGGTTAGCGGGGGCAAAGATACGCAGTATTTT

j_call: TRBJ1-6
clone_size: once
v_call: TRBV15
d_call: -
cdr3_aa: CATSRDGQPNSPLHF
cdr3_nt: TGTGCCACCAGCAGAGATGGGCAACCCAATTCACCCCTCCACTTT

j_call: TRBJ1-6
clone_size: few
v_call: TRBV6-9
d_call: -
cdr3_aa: CASSYEPSSYNSPLHF
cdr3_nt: TGTGCCAGCAGTTATGAGCCGAGCTCCTATAATTCACCCCTCCACTTT

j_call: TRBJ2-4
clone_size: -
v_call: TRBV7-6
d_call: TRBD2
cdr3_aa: CASSAGTSDRIQYF
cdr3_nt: TGTGCCAGCAGCGCCGGGACTAGCGATCGCATTCAGTACTTC

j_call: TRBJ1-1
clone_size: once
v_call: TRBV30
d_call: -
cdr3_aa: CAWSFAGPLKNTEAFF
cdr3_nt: TGTGCCTGGAGTTTCGCGGGGCCGTTAAAGAACACTGAAGCTTTCTTT

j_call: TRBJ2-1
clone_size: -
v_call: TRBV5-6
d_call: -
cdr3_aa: CASSLGLGGSYYNEQFF
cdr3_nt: TGTGCCAGCAGCTTGGGGCTCGGGGGCAGCTATTACAATGAGCAGTTCTTC

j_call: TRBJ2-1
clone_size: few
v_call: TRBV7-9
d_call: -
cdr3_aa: CASSFGGSGFGEQFF
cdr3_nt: TGTGCCAGCAGCTTTGGTGGGAGTGGGTTCGGTGAGCAGTTCTTC

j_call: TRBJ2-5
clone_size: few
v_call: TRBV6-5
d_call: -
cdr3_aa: CASSSGGRGETQYF
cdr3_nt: TGTGCCAGCAGTTCTGGTGGGAGAGGGGAGACCCAGTACTTC

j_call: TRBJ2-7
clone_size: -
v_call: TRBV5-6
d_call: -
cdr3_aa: CASSLVNEQYF
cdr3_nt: TGTGCCAGCAGCTTGGTCAACGAGCAGTACTTC

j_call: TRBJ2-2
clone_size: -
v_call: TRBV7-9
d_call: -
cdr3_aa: CASSLEQFSNTGELFF
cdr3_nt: TGTGCCAGCAGCTTAGAACAGTTCAGCAACACCGGGGAGCTGTTTTTT

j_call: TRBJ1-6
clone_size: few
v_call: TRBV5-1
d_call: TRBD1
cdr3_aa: CASSLEGQGALGSPLHF
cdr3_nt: TGCGCCAGCAGCTTGGAGGGACAGGGGGCACTCGGGTCACCCCTCCACTTT

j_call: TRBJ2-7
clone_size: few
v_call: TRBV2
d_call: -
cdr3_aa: CASSRGSYEQYF
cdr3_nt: TGTGCCAGCAGCCGGGGCTCCTACGAGCAGTACTTC

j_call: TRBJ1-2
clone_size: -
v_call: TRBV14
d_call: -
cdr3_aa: CASSPDSYYGYTF
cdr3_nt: TGTGCCAGCAGCCCGGACAGTTACTATGGCTACACCTTC

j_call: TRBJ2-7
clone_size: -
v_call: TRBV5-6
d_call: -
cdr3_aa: CASRHSLGPYEQYF
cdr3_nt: TGTGCCAGCAGACACTCCCTTGGCCCCTACGAGCAGTACTTC

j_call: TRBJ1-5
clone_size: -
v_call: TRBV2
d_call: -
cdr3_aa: CASSEGQSSNQPQHF
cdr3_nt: TGTGCCAGCAGTGAGGGGCAGAGTAGCAATCAGCCCCAGCATTTT

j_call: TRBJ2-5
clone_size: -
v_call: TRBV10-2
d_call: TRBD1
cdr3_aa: CASRAGGRETQYF
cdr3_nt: TGCGCCAGCAGGGCAGGGGGCCGGGAGACCCAGTACTTC

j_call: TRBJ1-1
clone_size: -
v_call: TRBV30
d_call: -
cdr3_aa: CAWSRNTEAFF
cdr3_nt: TGTGCCTGGAGTCGCAACACTGAAGCTTTCTTT

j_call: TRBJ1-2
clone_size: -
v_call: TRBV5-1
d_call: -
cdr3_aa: CASSKDIDGYTF
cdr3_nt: TGCGCCAGCAGCAAAGATATCGATGGCTACACCTTC

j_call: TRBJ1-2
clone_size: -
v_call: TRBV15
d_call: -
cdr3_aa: CATSREPGDYGYTF
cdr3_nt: TGTGCCACCAGCAGAGAGCCGGGCGACTATGGCTACACCTTC

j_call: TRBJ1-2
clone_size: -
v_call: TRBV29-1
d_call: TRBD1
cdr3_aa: CSAVPGGIYGYTF
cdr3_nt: TGCAGCGCCGTCCCAGGGGGAATCTATGGCTACACCTTC

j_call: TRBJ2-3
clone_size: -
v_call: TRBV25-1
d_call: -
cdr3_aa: CASSEGTTDTQYF
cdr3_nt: TGTGCCAGCAGTGAAGGGACCACAGATACGCAGTATTTT

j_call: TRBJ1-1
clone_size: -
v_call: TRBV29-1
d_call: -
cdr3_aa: CSAQGSMNTEAFF
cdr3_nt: TGCAGCGCCCAGGGGAGTATGAACACTGAAGCTTTCTTT

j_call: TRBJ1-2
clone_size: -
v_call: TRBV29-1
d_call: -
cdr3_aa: CSVEDFSYGYTF
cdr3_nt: TGCAGCGTTGAAGATTTCAGCTATGGCTACACCTTC

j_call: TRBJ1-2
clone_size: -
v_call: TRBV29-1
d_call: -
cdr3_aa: CSVEASDLQYGYTF
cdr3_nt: TGCAGCGTTGAAGCTTCGGACCTGCAGTATGGCTACACCTTC

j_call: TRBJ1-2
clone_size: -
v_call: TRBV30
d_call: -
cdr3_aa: CAWTEEFHYGYTF
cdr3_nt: TGTGCCTGGACGGAGGAGTTTCACTATGGCTACACCTTC